Presented here are 2 T cell receptor beta chains from one specimen sequenced in a study of blood T cell repertoires in COVID-19 (dated by TCRdb to between 2020 and 2021). The method was the immunoSEQ multiplex PCR assay. The table was pulled from immuneACCESS by TCRdb, which kept in-frame rearrangements only. Such tables lose some clones; where checked, under half of the loss comes from unresolved V genes, and the rest has no known cause. This sample is represented by hundreds of thousands of clones; about 88% of them were singletons. Approximately 0.93% of the sample rests with the top ten. Sequencing was carried out using PBMCs or T cells enriched from blood (not recorded which). Receptor source: a woman in her 30s who had recovered from COVID-19.

V usage is TRBV5-4 and J usage is TRBJ1-2; 8 positions agree with TRBD1. V dropped 0 bases and J dropped 4; count of bases not matched to a gene: 8. This CDR3 spans 16 amino acids. The germline gives CDR1 SGHNT, CDR2 YYREEE (reference sequence). In DNA form, the CDR3 reads TGTGCCAGCAGCTTGGGGGGACAGGTGGTGTCCTATGGCTACACCTTC. Translation gives CASSLGGQVVSYGYTF.

The chain has TRBV4-3 and TRBJ1-4; TRBD1 matches at 9 bases. This CDR3 spans 16 amino acids. V dropped 0 bases and J dropped 8; count of bases not matched to a gene: 7. Germline V lookup: CDR1 LGHNA, CDR2 YSLEER. The DNA for the CDR3 is TGCGCCAGCAGCCAAGACGGGACAGGGTCAGGCGAAAAACTGTTTTTT. Protein: CASSQDGTGSGEKLFF.